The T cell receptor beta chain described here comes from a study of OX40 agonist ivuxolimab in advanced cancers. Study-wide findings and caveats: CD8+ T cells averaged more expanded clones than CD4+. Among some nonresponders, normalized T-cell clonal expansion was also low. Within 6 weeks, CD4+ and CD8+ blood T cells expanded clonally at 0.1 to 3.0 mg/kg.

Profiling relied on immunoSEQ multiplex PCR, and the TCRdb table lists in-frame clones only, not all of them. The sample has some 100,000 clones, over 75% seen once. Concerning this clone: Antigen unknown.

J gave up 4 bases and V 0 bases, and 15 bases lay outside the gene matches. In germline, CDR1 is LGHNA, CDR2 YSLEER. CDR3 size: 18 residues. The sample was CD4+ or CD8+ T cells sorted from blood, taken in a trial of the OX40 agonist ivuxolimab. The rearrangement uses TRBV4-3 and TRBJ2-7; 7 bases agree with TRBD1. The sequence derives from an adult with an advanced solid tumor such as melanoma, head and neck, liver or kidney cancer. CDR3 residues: CASSQDPPTGWAKYEQYF. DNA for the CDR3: TGCGCCAGCAGCCAAGATCCCCCGACAGGGTGGGCGAAATACGAGCAGTACTTC.